This T cell receptor (beta chain) was recovered during a study of cytomegalovirus exposure and HLA in healthy donors. Overall study findings and caveats: TCR association rates varied by HLA locus in a later analysis, with DRB1 highest and HLA-C lowest. Per published accounts, TCR beta sequences correctly predicted the HLA-A and HLA-B alleles of most subjects.

CDR1 is LGHNA, CDR2 YSLEER, per germline. V lost 0 bases and J lost 2, with 15 bases in between. This CDR3 spans 17 amino acids. A remark on this clone: Its antigen is still unknown.

Primers: 60 Vbeta forward and 13 Jbeta reverse. This table comes from immunoSEQ multiplex PCR, and its TCRdb copy is limited to in-frame clones, with some not included. The repertoire holds 150,000 to 200,000 clones, with around 83% as singletons. Sequencing was carried out using PBMCs. The receptor comes from a man aged 45-65 years in good health and CMV-seropositive. The chain links TRBV4-3 to TRBJ2-3; D is perhaps TRBD2 (6 bases). CDR3 bases: TGCGCCAGCAGCCAAGATGGAGGGAGAGCGGTCACAGATACGCAGTATTTT. Translation gives CASSQDGGRAVTDTQYF.